This T cell receptor beta chain was recovered during a study of T cell changes during pregnancy in multiple sclerosis. This CDR3 has 13 amino acids. V dropped 2 bases and J dropped 3 bases, with 8 bases sitting between them. Per the germline V gene, CDR1 is SGHAT and CDR2 is FQNNGV. Assay: immunoSEQ multiplex PCR; the TCRdb copy retains only in-frame clones and omits some. The sample consists of 70,000 to 100,000 clones, about 94% of them appearing once. This receptor was taken from a female donor with multiple sclerosis, enrolled in a pregnancy study. This chain connects TRBV11-2 to TRBJ2-7; D is ambiguous. This specimen consisted of peripheral blood, obtained in the third trimester of pregnancy. The CDR3 region has the DNA TGTGCCAGCAGCTTACCCCCGGGCTACGAGCAGTACTTC. This gives the protein CASSLPPGYEQYF.